This T cell receptor beta chain was obtained from a study of CD8 T cells in Susac syndrome. Germline-derived CDR1 and CDR2 are SQVTM and ANQGSEA. Trimming left V 4 bases short and J 1 base short, with 10 bases between. This CDR3 contains 13 residues. cDNA came from approximately 0.5 to 1 ug RNA primed by random hexamers. TCR beta CDR3 was amplified by immunoSEQ multiplex PCR. This amplification extended across 54 Vbeta and 13 Jbeta segments. TCRdb redid the calling of the immunoSEQ multiplex PCR reads with MiXCR, one entry per CDR3 protein. Found here are about 66,000 distinct CDR3 sequences, about 94% of them singletons; the top ten hold about 0.61%.

The clonotype was recovered from a human donor with multiple sclerosis. V usage is TRBV29-1 and J usage is TRBJ1-1, with TRBD1 as a possible D gene (5 bases). Sequencing input: CD8+ T cells from PBMCs. CDR3 nucleotide sequence: TGCAGCGTTGGAGGACACCAGAACACTGAAGCTTTCTTT. This codes for CSVGGHQNTEAFF.